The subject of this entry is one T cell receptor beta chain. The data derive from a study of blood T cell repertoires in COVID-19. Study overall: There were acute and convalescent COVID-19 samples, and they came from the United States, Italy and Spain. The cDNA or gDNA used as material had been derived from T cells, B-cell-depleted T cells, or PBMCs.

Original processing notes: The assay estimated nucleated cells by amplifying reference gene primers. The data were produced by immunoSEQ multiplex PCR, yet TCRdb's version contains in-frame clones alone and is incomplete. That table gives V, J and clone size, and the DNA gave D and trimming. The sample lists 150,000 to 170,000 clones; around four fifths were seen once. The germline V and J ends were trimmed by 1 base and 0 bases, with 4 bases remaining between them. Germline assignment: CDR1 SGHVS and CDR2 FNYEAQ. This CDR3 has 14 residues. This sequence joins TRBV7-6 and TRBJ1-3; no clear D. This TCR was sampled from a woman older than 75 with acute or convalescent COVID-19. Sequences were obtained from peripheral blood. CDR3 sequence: CASSLGVSGNTIYF. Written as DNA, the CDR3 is TGTGCCAGCAGCTTAGGAGTCTCTGGAAACACCATATATTTT. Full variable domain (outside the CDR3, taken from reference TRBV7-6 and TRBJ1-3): GAGVSQSPRYKVTKRGQDVALRCDPISGHVSLYWYRQALGQGPEFLTYFNYEAQQDKSGLPNDRFSAERPEGSISTLTIQRTEQRDSAMYRCASSLGVSGNTIYFGEGSWLTVV.